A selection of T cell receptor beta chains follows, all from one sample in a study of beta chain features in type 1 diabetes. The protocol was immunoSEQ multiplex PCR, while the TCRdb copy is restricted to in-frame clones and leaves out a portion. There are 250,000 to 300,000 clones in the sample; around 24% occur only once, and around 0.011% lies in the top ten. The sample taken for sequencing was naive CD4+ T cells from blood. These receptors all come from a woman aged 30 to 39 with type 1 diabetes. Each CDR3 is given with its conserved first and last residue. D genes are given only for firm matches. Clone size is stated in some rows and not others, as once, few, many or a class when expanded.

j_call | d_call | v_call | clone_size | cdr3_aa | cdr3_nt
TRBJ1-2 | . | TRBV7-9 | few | CASSLTGYGYTF | TGTGCCAGCAGCTTAACAGGGTATGGCTACACCTTC
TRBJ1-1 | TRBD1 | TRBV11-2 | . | CASSLAMAGTGEAFF | TGTGCCAGCAGCTTAGCGATGGCCGGGACAGGAGAAGCTTTCTTT
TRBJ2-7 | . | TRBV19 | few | CASRPTEDYEQYF | TGTGCCAGTAGACCCACAGAAGACTACGAGCAGTACTTC
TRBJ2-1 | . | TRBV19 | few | CASRGGNEQFF | TGTGCCAGTAGGGGGGGCAATGAGCAGTTCTTC
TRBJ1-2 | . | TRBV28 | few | CASSLRDYGYTF | TGTGCCAGCAGTTTACGGGACTATGGCTACACCTTC
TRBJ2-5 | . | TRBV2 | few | CASSELAPRSQYF | TGTGCCAGCAGTGAACTAGCGCCCAGGTCCCAGTACTTC
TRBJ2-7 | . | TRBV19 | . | CATGWGPTYEQYF | TGTGCCACCGGATGGGGGCCAACCTACGAGCAGTACTTC
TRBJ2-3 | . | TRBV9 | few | CASSESSTDTQYF | TGTGCCAGCAGCGAATCTAGCACAGATACGCAGTATTTT
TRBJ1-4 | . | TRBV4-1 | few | CASSQDEGQGNEKLFF | TGCGCCAGCAGCCAAGATGAGGGACAAGGGAATGAAAAACTGTTTTTT
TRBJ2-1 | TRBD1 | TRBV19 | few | CASSFGQGWGNEQFF | TGTGCCAGTAGTTTCGGACAGGGTTGGGGCAATGAGCAGTTCTTC
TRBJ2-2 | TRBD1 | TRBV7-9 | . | CASTPGQGVGELFF | TGTGCCAGCACCCCCGGACAGGGGGTCGGGGAGCTGTTTTTT
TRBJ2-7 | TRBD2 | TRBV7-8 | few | CASSLVRGGGLAEQYF | TGTGCCAGCAGCTTAGTTCGCGGCGGGGGGCTAGCCGAGCAGTACTTC
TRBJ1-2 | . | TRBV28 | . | CASRTGKAYGYTF | TGTGCCAGCAGGACGGGGAAAGCTTATGGCTACACCTTC
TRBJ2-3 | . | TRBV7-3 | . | CASSPGADTQYF | TGTGCCAGCAGCCCAGGGGCTGATACGCAGTATTTT
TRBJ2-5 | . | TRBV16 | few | CASSQSRETQYF | TGTGCCAGCAGCCAATCACGGGAGACCCAGTACTTC
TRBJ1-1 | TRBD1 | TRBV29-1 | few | CSVGGPTGKDMNTEAFF | TGCAGCGTTGGAGGACCGACAGGGAAGGACATGAACACTGAAGCTTTCTTT
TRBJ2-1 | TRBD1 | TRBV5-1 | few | CASSSVPGQDNEQFF | TGCGCCAGCAGCTCCGTCCCGGGACAGGACAATGAGCAGTTCTTC
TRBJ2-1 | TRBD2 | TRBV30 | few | CAWSVGTSRHNEQFF | TGTGCCTGGAGTGTGGGGACTAGCCGGCACAATGAGCAGTTCTTC
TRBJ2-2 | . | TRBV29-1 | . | CSVRLDSLGTGELFF | TGCAGCGTTCGTTTGGACAGTCTAGGGACCGGGGAGCTGTTTTTT
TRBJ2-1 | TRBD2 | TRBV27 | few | CASSLSRESYNEQFF | TGTGCCAGCAGTTTATCGCGGGAGTCCTACAATGAGCAGTTCTTC
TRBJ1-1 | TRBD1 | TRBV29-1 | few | CSYRTGDTEAFF | TGCAGCTACCGGACAGGGGACACTGAAGCTTTCTTT
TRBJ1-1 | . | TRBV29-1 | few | CSVAPGVMNTEAFF | TGCAGCGTCGCCCCGGGGGTGATGAACACTGAAGCTTTCTTT
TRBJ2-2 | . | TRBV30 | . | CAWIEQGALNTGELFF | TGTGCCTGGATAGAACAGGGAGCCCTGAACACCGGGGAGCTGTTTTTT
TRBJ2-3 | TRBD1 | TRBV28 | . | CASSFGGQGLHSSTDTQYF | TGTGCCAGCAGTTTTGGGGGACAGGGCCTACATTCTAGCACAGATACGCAGTATTTT
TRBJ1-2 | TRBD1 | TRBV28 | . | CASTGGGYGYTF | TGTGCCAGTACAGGGGGCGGCTATGGCTACACCTTC
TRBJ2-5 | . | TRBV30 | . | CAWRGGVGETQYF | TGTGCCTGGAGAGGGGGGGTAGGAGAGACCCAGTACTTC
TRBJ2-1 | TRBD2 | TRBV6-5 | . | CASSLTSGSFNEQFF | TGTGCCAGCAGCCTGACTAGCGGGAGTTTCAATGAGCAGTTCTTC
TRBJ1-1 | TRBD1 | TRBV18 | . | CASSPGQGEAFF | TGTGCCAGCTCACCAGGACAGGGTGAAGCTTTCTTT
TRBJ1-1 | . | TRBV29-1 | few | CSVETQVNTEAFF | TGCAGCGTTGAGACACAGGTGAACACTGAAGCTTTCTTT
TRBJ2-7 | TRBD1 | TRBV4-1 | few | CASSPGQGPSYEQYF | TGCGCCAGCAGCCCCGGACAGGGTCCCTCCTACGAGCAGTACTTC
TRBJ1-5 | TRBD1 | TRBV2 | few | CASSRQGYDNQPQHF | TGTGCCAGCAGCCGACAGGGGTATGACAATCAGCCCCAGCATTTT
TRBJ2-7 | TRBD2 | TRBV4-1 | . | CASSQKRMASGSYEQYF | TGCGCCAGCAGCCAAAAGCGCATGGCTAGCGGGAGCTACGAGCAGTACTTC
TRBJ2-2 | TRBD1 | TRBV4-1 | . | CASSRPGQKNTGELFF | TGCGCCAGCAGCCGTCCGGGACAGAAGAACACCGGGGAGCTGTTTTTT
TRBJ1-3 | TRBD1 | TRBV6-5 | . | CASSMGQGPGEYF | TGTGCCAGCAGTATGGGACAGGGGCCCGGAGAATATTTT
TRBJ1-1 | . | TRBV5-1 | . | CASSFSPGNTEAFF | TGCGCCAGCAGCTTTAGTCCGGGGAACACTGAAGCTTTCTTT
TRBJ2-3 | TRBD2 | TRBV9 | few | CASSVVPASGVTDTQYF | TGTGCCAGCAGCGTAGTCCCCGCTAGCGGGGTCACAGATACGCAGTATTTT
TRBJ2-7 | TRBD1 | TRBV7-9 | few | CASTSVGQGLSEQYF | TGTGCCAGCACCTCGGTGGGACAGGGCTTAAGCGAGCAGTACTTC
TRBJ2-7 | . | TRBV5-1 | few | CASSRTGYEQYF | TGCGCCAGCAGCCGAACAGGTTACGAGCAGTACTTC
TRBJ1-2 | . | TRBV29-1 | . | CSVEGVRGDGYTF | TGCAGCGTTGAAGGGGTCAGGGGTGATGGCTACACCTTC
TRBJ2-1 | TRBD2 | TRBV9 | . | CASSPRLAGSYNEQFF | TGTGCCAGCAGCCCGCGACTAGCGGGCTCCTACAATGAGCAGTTCTTC
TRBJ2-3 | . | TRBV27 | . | CASSLSLTDTQYF | TGTGCCAGCAGTTTATCGTTAACAGATACGCAGTATTTT
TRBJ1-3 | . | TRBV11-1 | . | CASSLYPRTPGNTIYF | TGTGCCAGCAGCTTATATCCGAGGACACCTGGAAACACCATATATTTT
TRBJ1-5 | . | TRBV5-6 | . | CASSGRDIRTQHF | TGTGCCAGCAGCGGCCGGGATATAAGGACCCAGCATTTT
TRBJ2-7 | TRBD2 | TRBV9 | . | CASSVGLAYEQYF | TGTGCCAGCAGCGTAGGACTAGCGTACGAGCAGTACTTC
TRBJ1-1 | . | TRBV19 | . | CASYRRPSTEAFF | TGTGCCAGTTACAGGCGACCTAGCACTGAAGCTTTCTTT
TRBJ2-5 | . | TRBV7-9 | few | CASSLASGVPQETQYF | TGTGCCAGCAGCTTAGCCTCGGGTGTACCACAAGAGACCCAGTACTTC
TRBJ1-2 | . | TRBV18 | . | CASSPSTDSNYGYTF | TGTGCCAGCTCACCCAGTACAGATTCTAACTATGGCTACACCTTC
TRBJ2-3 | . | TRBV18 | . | CASSPNTDSTDTQYF | TGTGCCAGCTCACCAAACACAGACAGCACAGATACGCAGTATTTT
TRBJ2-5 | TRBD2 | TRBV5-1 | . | CASSEGTSRETQYF | TGCGCCAGCAGCGAGGGGACTAGCCGTGAGACCCAGTACTTC
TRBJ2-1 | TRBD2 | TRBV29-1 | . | CSVEVVGGPYNEQFF | TGCAGCGTTGAAGTTGTGGGAGGGCCGTACAATGAGCAGTTCTTC
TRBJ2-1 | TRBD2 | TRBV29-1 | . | CSVEIGGGTIYNEQFF | TGCAGCGTTGAGATCGGGGGGGGAACTATATACAATGAGCAGTTCTTC
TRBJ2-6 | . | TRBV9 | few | CASSVRGSGANVLTF | TGTGCCAGCAGCGTCAGAGGCTCCGGGGCCAACGTCCTGACTTTC
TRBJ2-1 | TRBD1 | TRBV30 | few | CAWSVRDSQFF | TGTGCCTGGAGTGTACGGGACAGCCAGTTCTTC
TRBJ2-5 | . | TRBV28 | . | CASIGVAPKEETQYF | TGTGCCAGCATCGGTGTAGCCCCAAAGGAGGAGACCCAGTACTTC
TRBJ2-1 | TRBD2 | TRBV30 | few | CAWSVTGGSEFF | TGTGCCTGGAGTGTAACGGGAGGATCTGAGTTCTTC
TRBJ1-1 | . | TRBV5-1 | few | CASSLGQPNTEAFF | TGCGCCAGCAGCTTGGGACAGCCGAACACTGAAGCTTTCTTT
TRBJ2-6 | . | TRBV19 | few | CATYDGGTGYAGANVLTF | TGTGCCACCTATGATGGGGGGACGGGCTACGCTGGGGCCAACGTCCTGACTTTC
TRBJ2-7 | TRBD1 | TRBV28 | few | CASTGTGSYEQYF | TGTGCCAGCACCGGGACAGGGTCCTACGAGCAGTACTTC